The clone carrying this T cell receptor beta chain came up a few times. Its antigen remains unknown. The source of the sample is a study of T cells in Graves' hyperthyroidism and ophthalmopathy. TCR beta CDR3 regions were amplified from RNA. The HTBI primer set served for first-round RT-PCR of the TCR CDR3. MiXCR, run by TCRdb on the multiplex PCR reads, gives a single entry per CDR3 protein. The table records about 420,000 distinct CDR3 sequences, 15% to 17% of them present only once. Stable Graves' hyperthyroidism meant no ophthalmopathy progression within 18 months. The diagnostic basis comprised clinical symptoms, serum thyroxine and TRAb, thyroid ultrasound and orbital computed tomography. Cells are PBMCs isolated from approximately 9.2 ml of fresh blood. Study-level findings and limits: From stable hyperthyroidism, ophthalmopathy was set apart by a 13 V-J model.

Losses at the gene ends were 3 bases for V and 3 bases for J; bases not matched to a gene: 3. This CDR3 contains 16 residues. Germline lookup yields CDR1 MGHRA and CDR2 YSYEKL. The clonotype originates from a woman younger than 30 with Graves' hyperthyroidism. The chain employs TRBV4-1 and TRBJ2-1; 12 bases are shared with TRBD2. Sequenced: blood. CDR3 in DNA: TGCGCCAGCAGCCATACGGGACTAGCGGGCTACAATGAGCAGTTCTTC. Its protein product is CASSHTGLAGYNEQFF.